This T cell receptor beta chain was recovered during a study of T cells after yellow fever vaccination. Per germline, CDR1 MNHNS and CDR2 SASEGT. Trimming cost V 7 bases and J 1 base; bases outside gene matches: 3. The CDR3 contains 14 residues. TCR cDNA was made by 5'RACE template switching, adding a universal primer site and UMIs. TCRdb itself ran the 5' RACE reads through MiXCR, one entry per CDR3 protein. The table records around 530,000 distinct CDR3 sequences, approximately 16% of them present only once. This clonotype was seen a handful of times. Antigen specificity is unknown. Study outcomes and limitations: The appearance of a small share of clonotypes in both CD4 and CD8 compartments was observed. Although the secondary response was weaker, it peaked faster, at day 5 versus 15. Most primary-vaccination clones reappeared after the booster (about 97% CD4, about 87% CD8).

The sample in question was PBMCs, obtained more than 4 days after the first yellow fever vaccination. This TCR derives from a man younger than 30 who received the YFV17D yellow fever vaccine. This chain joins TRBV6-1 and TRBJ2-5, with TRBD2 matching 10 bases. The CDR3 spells CASNSGGPQETQYF. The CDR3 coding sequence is TGTGCCAGCAATAGCGGGGGGCCCCAAGAGACCCAGTACTTC.